This is a list of T cell receptor beta chains from one sample in a study of regulatory T cells in long-lasting Graves disease. TCRdb redid the calling of the multiplex PCR reads with MiXCR, one entry per CDR3 protein. The data hold roughly 400,000 distinct CDR3 sequences, with around 20% observed a single time. The sequenced sample was peripheral blood mononuclear cells (PBMCs), obtained when the disease was refractory, from a patient treated with antithyroid drugs. These TCRs come from a female donor with Graves disease. The conserved cysteine and the conserved F or W are not part of the CDR3 here. Each record gives: V gene, clone size, J gene, CDR3 protein. Size values are once, few and many counts, or a class for expanded clones, and some rows have none.

v_gene: TRBV28
abundance: NA
j_gene: TRBJ2-1
CDR3aa: ASSIGTGGEQF

v_gene: TRBV4-2
abundance: NA
j_gene: TRBJ2-7
CDR3aa: ASSPRTSGLYEQY

v_gene: TRBV29-1
abundance: NA
j_gene: TRBJ2-2
CDR3aa: STMGATGELF

v_gene: TRBV18
abundance: NA
j_gene: TRBJ1-1
CDR3aa: ASSPWGAEGTEAF

v_gene: TRBV28
abundance: many
j_gene: TRBJ2-7
CDR3aa: ASSFPPRDAYEQY

v_gene: TRBV27
abundance: NA
j_gene: TRBJ2-1
CDR3aa: ASSSVAGVSNEQF

v_gene: TRBV6-1
abundance: many
j_gene: TRBJ2-5
CDR3aa: ASRRGLAEETQY

v_gene: TRBV4-1
abundance: NA
j_gene: TRBJ2-5
CDR3aa: ASRGTGQETQY

v_gene: TRBV2
abundance: few
j_gene: TRBJ2-5
CDR3aa: ASSARPWAGEETQY

v_gene: TRBV12-3/TRBV12-4
abundance: few
j_gene: TRBJ2-7
CDR3aa: ASSPRVGGADYEQY

v_gene: TRBV28
abundance: many
j_gene: TRBJ2-5
CDR3aa: ASSFRETQY

v_gene: TRBV19
abundance: few
j_gene: TRBJ1-2
CDR3aa: ASSIGGGSYGYT

v_gene: TRBV19
abundance: few
j_gene: TRBJ2-6
CDR3aa: ASRTLAGDSGANVLT

v_gene: TRBV11-2
abundance: few
j_gene: TRBJ2-3
CDR3aa: ASSLVGESLGDTQY

v_gene: TRBV20-1
abundance: NA
j_gene: TRBJ1-6
CDR3aa: SATTAHSPLH

v_gene: TRBV6-8
abundance: NA
j_gene: TRBJ2-1
CDR3aa: ASRAPGRPNNEQF

v_gene: TRBV27
abundance: NA
j_gene: TRBJ2-1
CDR3aa: ASSLLGQSYNEQF

v_gene: TRBV24-1
abundance: many
j_gene: TRBJ1-1
CDR3aa: ATVYGSGLLSEAF

v_gene: TRBV27
abundance: NA
j_gene: TRBJ2-1
CDR3aa: ASRREVSYNEQF

v_gene: TRBV3-1
abundance: NA
j_gene: TRBJ2-5
CDR3aa: ASTPESKETQY

v_gene: TRBV5-1
abundance: NA
j_gene: TRBJ1-1
CDR3aa: ASSLAPGAGAFGKAEAF

v_gene: TRBV3-1
abundance: NA
j_gene: TRBJ2-1
CDR3aa: ASSQDRPSGRLKQF

v_gene: TRBV7-8
abundance: many
j_gene: TRBJ2-5
CDR3aa: ASSLAAGEVETQY

v_gene: TRBV29-1
abundance: many
j_gene: TRBJ2-5
CDR3aa: SVDPIQETQY

v_gene: TRBV28
abundance: many
j_gene: TRBJ1-4
CDR3aa: ASVLEGKLF

v_gene: TRBV28
abundance: many
j_gene: TRBJ1-5
CDR3aa: ASSLWGQGQQPQH

v_gene: TRBV7-8
abundance: many
j_gene: TRBJ1-2
CDR3aa: ASSAGDYGYT

v_gene: TRBV30
abundance: many
j_gene: TRBJ1-1
CDR3aa: AWSVRVMNTEAF

v_gene: TRBV7-3
abundance: few
j_gene: TRBJ2-7
CDR3aa: ASSFSHGDEQY

v_gene: TRBV28
abundance: many
j_gene: TRBJ2-7
CDR3aa: ASSLLSSEQY

v_gene: TRBV2
abundance: few
j_gene: TRBJ2-1
CDR3aa: ASRVNNEQF

v_gene: TRBV29-1
abundance: few
j_gene: TRBJ1-4
CDR3aa: SVESAGGEKLF

v_gene: TRBV5-1
abundance: NA
j_gene: TRBJ2-7
CDR3aa: ASRPDLHYEQY

v_gene: TRBV6-1
abundance: many
j_gene: TRBJ1-1
CDR3aa: ASERRGLVTEAF

v_gene: TRBV20-1
abundance: NA
j_gene: TRBJ1-1
CDR3aa: SARVFGDRMNTEAF

v_gene: TRBV27
abundance: many
j_gene: TRBJ2-2
CDR3aa: ASSFAGPGELF

v_gene: TRBV9
abundance: many
j_gene: TRBJ1-1
CDR3aa: ASSVGGGSEAF

v_gene: TRBV27
abundance: few
j_gene: TRBJ1-5
CDR3aa: ASSLSGTSNQPQH

v_gene: TRBV28
abundance: NA
j_gene: TRBJ2-3
CDR3aa: ASRPTGKTDTQY

v_gene: TRBV27
abundance: many
j_gene: TRBJ2-2
CDR3aa: ASSLRLAGGPGELF

v_gene: TRBV20-1
abundance: few
j_gene: TRBJ2-5
CDR3aa: SAREGGWGETQY

v_gene: TRBV18
abundance: NA
j_gene: TRBJ1-3
CDR3aa: ASFSGQQVSGNTIY

v_gene: TRBV9
abundance: NA
j_gene: TRBJ2-7
CDR3aa: ASSVDRTGDEQY

v_gene: TRBV11-2
abundance: many
j_gene: TRBJ1-5
CDR3aa: ASSLAGSNQPQH

v_gene: TRBV29-1
abundance: few
j_gene: TRBJ2-7
CDR3aa: SVIRETSSYEQY

v_gene: TRBV28
abundance: many
j_gene: TRBJ1-5
CDR3aa: ASSLHGTSNQPQH

v_gene: TRBV24-1
abundance: many
j_gene: TRBJ2-5
CDR3aa: ATSDSGPVRQETQY

v_gene: TRBV2
abundance: NA
j_gene: TRBJ2-5
CDR3aa: ASRTGGGETQY

v_gene: TRBV12-3/TRBV12-4
abundance: once
j_gene: TRBJ2-3
CDR3aa: ASSSQGLAGTTDTQY

v_gene: TRBV20-1
abundance: few
j_gene: TRBJ2-7
CDR3aa: SARDGREAYEQY

v_gene: TRBV4-1
abundance: NA
j_gene: TRBJ2-7
CDR3aa: ASSKEQTYEQY

v_gene: TRBV19
abundance: NA
j_gene: TRBJ1-2
CDR3aa: ASTRGTYGYT

v_gene: TRBV6-5
abundance: few
j_gene: TRBJ2-2
CDR3aa: ASSYKTSGAGELF

v_gene: TRBV20-1
abundance: few
j_gene: TRBJ1-2
CDR3aa: SARDRMTAKQGAVGYT

v_gene: TRBV9
abundance: few
j_gene: TRBJ1-1
CDR3aa: ASSVAGVMNTEAF